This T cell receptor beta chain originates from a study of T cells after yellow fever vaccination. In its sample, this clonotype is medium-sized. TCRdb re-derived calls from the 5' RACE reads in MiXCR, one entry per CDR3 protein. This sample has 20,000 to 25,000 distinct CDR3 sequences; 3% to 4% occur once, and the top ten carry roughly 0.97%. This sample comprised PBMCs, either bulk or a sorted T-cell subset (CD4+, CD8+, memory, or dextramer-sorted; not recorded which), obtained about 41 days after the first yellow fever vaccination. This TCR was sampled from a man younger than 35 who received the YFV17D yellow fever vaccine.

CDR3 in amino acids: CASRNKNTEAFF. CDR3 in DNA: TGTGCCAGCAGGAACAAGAACACTGAAGCTTTCTTT. The chain recombines TRBV12-3 or TRBV12-4 with TRBJ1-1; D is ambiguous. There are 12 residues in the CDR3. Trimming left V 6 bases short and J 1 base short, with 6 bases between.